This T cell receptor beta chain was recorded in a study of blood T cell repertoires in COVID-19. Study overall: From T cells, B-cell-depleted T cells, or PBMCs came the material, which was cDNA or gDNA.

The CDR3 runs to 20 residues. Trimming took 0 bases from V and 2 from J; bases not matched to a gene: 13. CDR1 and CDR2 (germline): SGHDN, FVKESK. TCRdb's copy holds only in-frame clones and misses some; the assay was immunoSEQ multiplex PCR. The table has hundreds of thousands of clones, 87% seen once; the top ten hold more than 0.8%. This receptor was obtained from a woman in her 30s who had recovered from COVID-19. The sample consisted of PBMCs or T cells enriched from blood (not recorded which). This chain joins TRBV14 and TRBJ2-6, with 7 nucleotides matching TRBD1. CDR3 nucleotides: TGTGCCAGCAGCCAAGATCCGAAGGGGGCGCGGGTGCCTGGGGCCAACGTCCTGACTTTC. This sequence encodes CASSQDPKGARVPGANVLTF.